The 27 T cell receptor beta chains in this list originate from one sample, sequenced in a study of blood T cell repertoires in COVID-19. Generated by immunoSEQ multiplex PCR, the TCRdb table keeps only in-frame clones and is missing some. The profile covers a few hundred thousand clones, with approximately 82% appearing a single time and around 1.5% taken by the ten largest. Sequences were obtained from peripheral blood. The receptors shown here come from a middle-aged woman who had recovered from COVID-19.

The chain combines TRBV28 with TRBJ1-1; the D is unclear. CDR3 length equals 11 residues. Germline V gene data show CDR1 as MDHEN and CDR2 as SYDVKM. The V end lost 2 bases, the J end lost 8 bases, and 6 bases lay between the germline ends. CDR3 nucleotides: TGTGCCAGCAGTTTAGAGTCAGAAGCTTTCTTT. It encodes CASSLESEAFF.

V is TRBV10-3 and J is TRBJ2-1; D perhaps matches TRBD2 (5 bases). V was clipped by 7 bases and J by 9 bases, with 19 bases between them. In germline, CDR1 is ENHRY, CDR2 SYGVKD. The CDR3 sequence is 14 residues long. CDR3 DNA sequence: TGTGCCATCACGGGGTCAGACGGGCTCGGTGAGCAGTTCTTC. It is translated as CAITGSDGLGEQFF.

The CDR3 protein is CASSQDRGGYTF. The CDR3 DNA reads TGTGCCAGCTCCCAAGACAGGGGCGGCTACACCTTC. The chain links TRBV18 to TRBJ1-2; 8 bases match TRBD1. Trimming took 6 bases from V and 8 from J; bases not matched to a gene: 5. The CDR3 consists of 12 residues. The germline V gene has CDR1 KGHSH and CDR2 LQKENI.

This sequence joins TRBV18 and TRBJ2-3, with 9 bases matching TRBD2. The CDR3 has 14 amino acids. After removal of 3 bases from V and 3 bases from J, the junction contained 1 base not matched to a gene. The germline V gene encodes CDR1 KGHSH and CDR2 LQKENI. CDR3 sequence (DNA): TGTGCCAGCTCACCGACTAGCGGAACAGATACGCAGTATTTT. It encodes CASSPTSGTDTQYF.

The J gene is TRBJ1-4, the V gene TRBV18; the match to TRBD1 covers 12 bases. CDR1 and CDR2 (germline): KGHSH, LQKENI. This CDR3 contains 16 residues. Trimming cost V 4 bases and J 6 bases; bases outside gene matches: 6. The CDR3 nucleotides read TGTGCCAGCTCACTCGGGACAGGGGGCCTGGATGAAAAACTGTTTTTT. It translates to CASSLGTGGLDEKLFF.

The chain couples TRBV18 to TRBJ2-5; D remains unclear. This CDR3 is built from 12 residues. Germline V gene sequence: CDR1 KGHSH, CDR2 LQKENI. Trimming removed 5 bases at V and 1 base at J, with 5 bases between. CDR3 nucleotides: TGTGCCAGCTCAACTGCCCAAGAGACCCAGTACTTC. Amino acids: CASSTAQETQYF.

This chain links TRBV7-9 with TRBJ2-1, with a possible D match to TRBD2 (6 bases). Trimming removed 4 bases from V and 9 bases from J, with 16 bases in between. CDR3 length: 14 residues. Germline V gene sequence: CDR1 SEHNR, CDR2 FQNEAQ (reference sequence). The CDR3: CASSSRLGNFEQFF. The CDR3 nucleotides are TGTGCCAGCAGCTCCCGACTAGGGAATTTTGAGCAGTTCTTC.

The chain combines TRBV18 with TRBJ1-1; 7 bases agree with TRBD1. CDR1 and CDR2 (germline): KGHSH, LQKENI. The CDR3 length is 13 residues. V shed 6 bases and J 3 bases; nucleotides not matched to a gene: 4. The CDR3 spells CASSATGDTEAFF. CDR3 sequence (DNA): TGTGCCAGCTCGGCAACAGGGGACACTGAAGCTTTCTTT. Filled out from reference TRBV18 and TRBJ1-1, the complete variable domain reads NAGVMQNPRHLVRRRGQEARLRCSPMKGHSHVYWYRQLPEEGLKFMVYLQKENIIDESGMPKERFSAEFPKEGPSILRIQQVVRGDSAAYFCASSATGDTEAFFGQGTRLTVV.

This clone appeared a few times. This CDR3 reads CASSFGQGQSPLHF. CDR3 nucleotide sequence: TGTGCCAGCAGCTTCGGACAGGGACAATCACCCCTCCACTTT. The chain is built from TRBV7-9 and TRBJ1-6, with 8 bases matching TRBD1. CDR3 length: 14 amino acids. Per the germline V gene, CDR1 is SEHNR and CDR2 is FQNEAQ (reference sequence). With 3 bases clipped from V and 10 bases from J, the junction kept 5 bases outside the gene matches.

V is TRBV13 and J is TRBJ2-2; 8 bases are shared with TRBD2. The V gene end was trimmed by 0 bases and the J gene end by 5 bases; junction bases not matched to a gene: 5. This CDR3 comprises 16 residues. Germline V CDR1 and CDR2: PRHDT, FYEKMQ (reference sequence). In DNA, the CDR3 is TGTGCCAGCAGCTTAGGCGGGGGGGCCAGAACCGGGGAGCTGTTTTTT. Protein: CASSLGGGARTGELFF.

The J gene is TRBJ2-5, the V gene TRBV7-8, with no clear D. CDR1 is SGHVS, CDR2 FQNEAQ, per germline. CDR3 length: 11 amino acids. V lost 5 bases and J lost 2, with 3 bases in between. The DNA for the CDR3 is TGTGCCAGCAGCCCTCAAGAGACCCAGTACTTC. Protein: CASSPQETQYF. The variable domain in full, with the rest retrieved from reference TRBV7-8 and TRBJ2-5, is GAGVSQSPRYKVAKRGQDVALRCDPISGHVSLFWYQQALGQGPEFLTYFQNEAQLDKSGLPSDRFFAERPEGSVSTLKIQRTQQEDSAVYLCASSPQETQYFGPGTRLLVL.

The rearrangement links TRBV12-3 or TRBV12-4 to TRBJ2-1; D gene unclear. V shed 1 base and J shed 4 bases, with 5 bases lying between them. The CDR3 sequence is 13 residues long. CDR3 amino acids: CASSLGGYNEQFF. The CDR3 DNA is TGTGCCAGCAGTTTAGGCGGATACAATGAGCAGTTCTTC.

In DNA, the CDR3 is TGTGCCAGCAGGGTAGCGTTAGACAATGAGCAGTTCTTC. Amino acid sequence: CASRVALDNEQFF. The chain carries TRBV6-5 and TRBJ2-1; tentative D call: TRBD2 (5 bases). The length of the CDR3 is 13 residues. CDR1 is MNHEY, CDR2 SVGAGI, per germline. Deletions cut 6 bases from V and 5 bases from J, with 11 bases between.

The table lists this clone with a few counts. The chain employs TRBV9 and TRBJ2-2; 7 bases are shared with TRBD2. Germline V gene lookup returns CDR1 SGDLS and CDR2 YYNGEE. Germline trimming cut 4 bases from V and 2 bases from J; bases unmatched to any gene: 17. The CDR3 runs to 19 residues. This CDR3 reads CASSSTFIGRGPNTGELFF. CDR3 nucleotide sequence: TGTGCCAGCAGCTCCACCTTTATTGGGAGGGGACCTAACACCGGGGAGCTGTTTTTT.

The genes are TRBV19 and TRBJ2-5; 8 bases are shared with TRBD1. This CDR3 spans 13 amino acids. The V gene end was trimmed by 8 bases and the J gene end by 5 bases; junction bases not matched to a gene: 7. Germline V lookup: CDR1 LNHDA, CDR2 SQIVND (reference sequence). The CDR3 bases are TGTGCCAGTGGGACGACAGGGGCGGAGACCCAGTACTTC. As protein: CASGTTGAETQYF.

This sequence joins TRBV24-1 and TRBJ2-4; perhaps TRBD2 as D (5 bases). CDR3 length equals 16 residues. Between the trimmed V and J ends, which lost 8 bases and 0 bases, there was a span of 16 bases. Germline V gene lookup returns CDR1 KGHDR and CDR2 SFDVKD. CDR3: CATKREEQIAKNIQYF. CDR3 in DNA: TGTGCCACCAAGAGGGAAGAACAAATAGCCAAAAACATTCAGTACTTC.

A remark on this clone: The sample carries other DNA sequences with the same CDR3. The chain joins TRBV2 to TRBJ2-5; 12 bases agree with TRBD2. Germline V CDR1 and CDR2: SNHLY, FYNNEI. V gave up 6 bases and J gave up 5 bases; unmatched junction bases: 7. This CDR3 is built from 15 residues. The CDR3 here is CASSRLAGGQETQYF. CDR3 DNA: TGTGCCAGCAGCCGGCTAGCGGGGGGGCAGGAGACCCAGTACTTC.

V is TRBV5-5 and J is TRBJ1-2, with a weak D call TRBD1 (6 bases). Germline CDR1 and CDR2: SGHKS and YYEKEE (reference sequence). The germline V and J ends were trimmed by 0 bases and 8 bases, with 11 bases remaining between them. This CDR3 is built from 13 residues. CDR3 sequence reads: CASSLAGVGGYTF. CDR3 bases: TGTGCCAGCAGCTTGGCAGGGGTAGGCGGCTACACCTTC. Using reference TRBV5-5 and TRBJ1-2 for the parts outside the CDR3, the full variable domain is DAGVTQSPTHLIKTRGQQVTLRCSPISGHKSVSWYQQVLGQGPQFIFQYYEKEERGRGNFPDRFSARQFPNYSSELNVNALLLGDSALYLCASSLAGVGGYTFGSGTRLTVV.

The chain links TRBV29-1 to TRBJ1-2, with no clear D. Germline V gene sequence: CDR1 SQVTM, CDR2 ANQGSEA. The CDR3 runs 12 residues. Trimming took off 4 bases at V and 5 bases at J, with 11 bases between the two ends. The CDR3 is CSVGALEYGYTF. CDR3 in DNA: TGCAGCGTTGGGGCCCTTGAGTATGGCTACACCTTC. Full variable domain (outside the CDR3, taken from reference TRBV29-1 and TRBJ1-2): SAVISQKPSRDICQRGTSLTIQCQVDSQVTMMFWYRQQPGQSLTLIATANQGSEATYESGFVIDKFPISRPNLTFSTLTVSNMSPEDSSIYLCSVGALEYGYTFGSGTRLTVV.

The gene calls are TRBV21-1 and TRBJ1-1. TRBV21-1 is a pseudogene segment. This CDR3 is 18 amino acids long. CDR3 in amino acids: CAIPPYRRSNSKDTEAFF. The DNA for the CDR3 is TGTGCCATCCCCCCTTATAGGAGATCCAATTCCAAAGACACTGAAGCTTTCTTT.

This chain uses TRBV6-6 with TRBJ2-3; 9 positions match TRBD1. The CDR3 loop spans 16 amino acids. V lost 6 bases, J lost 5 bases, and 12 bases stayed unmatched. Germline CDR1 and CDR2: MNHNY and SVGAGI (reference sequence). CDR3: CASRTTGTGSGDTQYF. The CDR3 DNA reads as TGTGCCAGCAGAACAACCGGGACAGGGTCCGGAGATACGCAGTATTTT.

The CDR3 is CASSEFLAGGSNEQFF. CDR3 DNA sequence: TGTGCCAGCAGCGAGTTTTTAGCGGGGGGCAGCAATGAGCAGTTCTTC. V is TRBV9 and J is TRBJ2-1; 10 bases align to TRBD2. The CDR3 sequence is 16 residues long. Per germline, CDR1 SGDLS and CDR2 YYNGEE. V lost 3 bases and J lost 6; bases outside the gene matches: 9.

The sample holds a few counts of this clone. One end of the junction is discordant with germline, which a read error may explain. The chain employs TRBV7-7 and TRBJ2-3; D is perhaps TRBD2 (5 bases). This CDR3 is 16 amino acids long. Germline V gene sequence: CDR1 SSHAT, CDR2 FNYEAQ (reference sequence). The CDR3 DNA is TGTGCTAGCAGCCCCCGGGGTAGTCTAGGGTCAGATACGCAGTATTTT. It translates to CASSPRGSLGSDTQYF.

The CDR3 spells CASSQDLAGANNEQFF. The CDR3 bases are TGTGCCAGCAGCCAAGATTTGGCGGGGGCTAACAATGAGCAGTTCTTC. The rearrangement joins TRBV3-1 (or the pseudogene TRBV3-2) to TRBJ2-1, with D perhaps TRBD2 (7 bases). This CDR3 is 16 amino acids long. Germline V CDR1 and CDR2: LGHDT, YNNKEL (reference sequence). Between the trimmed V and J ends, which lost 0 bases and 5 bases, there was a span of 14 bases.

The J gene is TRBJ2-5, the V gene TRBV29-1, with a tentative D call TRBD1 (6 bases). The CDR3 loop spans 12 amino acids. CDR1 is SQVTM, CDR2 ANQGSEA, per germline. Trimming took off 5 bases at V and 2 bases at J, with 9 bases between the two ends. In DNA, the CDR3 is TGCAGCGTTTGGACAGAGCAAGAGACCCAGTACTTC. Protein product: CSVWTEQETQYF.

The V call is TRBV13, the J call TRBJ2-7; D possibly corresponds to TRBD1 (5 bases). The CDR3 has 14 residues. V lost 3 bases and J lost 0, with 9 bases in between. CDR1 is PRHDT, CDR2 FYEKMQ, per germline (reference sequence). CDR3 coding DNA: TGTGCCAGCAGCTTCTGGGGCTTCTCCTACGAGCAGTACTTC. It specifies CASSFWGFSYEQYF.

The CDR3 DNA reads TGTGCCAGCATCTCGAGATCAGGGGCTGGATACGAGCAGTACTTC. Its translation is CASISRSGAGYEQYF. The rearrangement joins TRBV21-1 to TRBJ2-7; the table gives TRBD1 as D, unverified against the DNA. TRBV21-1 constitutes a pseudogene. The CDR3 totals 15 residues.